These 8 T cell receptor beta chains came from one sample sequenced in a study of vaccination and CD4 T cells after COVID-19. Treatment reported: roughly ten-day PBMC culture with coronavirus spike peptide pools or control peptides (ViraFEST assay). No antigens are known for them. Scientists ran DNA taken from cultured CD4+ T cells through the Oncomine TCR Beta short-read assay for sequencing. TCRdb analysed the PCR reads with MiXCR anew, one entry per CDR3 protein. The sample gives some 10,000 distinct CDR3 sequences, over 40% of which show up once; about a fifth is in the top ten. Sequences were obtained from CD4+ T cells from blood, cultured in vitro. All receptors derive from a human donor who had recovered from COVID-19.

V and J are TRBV5-1 and TRBJ1-2; 8 bases match TRBD1. Per germline, CDR1 SGHRS and CDR2 YFSETQ. This CDR3 has 12 residues. V lost 4 bases to trimming and J lost 5 bases; unmatched junction nucleotides: 1. The CDR3 loop reads CASSGQGYGYTF. The CDR3 nucleotides are TGCGCCAGCAGCGGACAGGGATATGGCTACACCTTC.

V usage is TRBV7-6 and J usage is TRBJ1-6; D uncertain. The CDR3 has 14 amino acids. CDR1 is SGHVS and CDR2 is FNYEAQ in the germline V gene. V shed 5 bases and J shed 9 bases, with 14 bases lying between them. The CDR3 DNA reads as TGTGCCAGCAGCATGGACGCTCGGAGTTCACCCCTCCACTTT. Protein product: CASSMDARSSPLHF.

Notes on this clonotype: Germline and junction disagree at one end, which may indicate a read error. Here the CDR3 reads CASAMWGNTEALF. In DNA form, the CDR3 reads TGTGCCAGTGCCATGTGGGGTAACACTGAAGCTCTCTTT. The rearrangement links TRBV25-1 to TRBJ1-1; D ambiguous. The germline gives CDR1 MGHDK, CDR2 SYGVNS. The CDR3 loop spans 13 amino acids. Full variable domain (outside the CDR3, taken from reference TRBV25-1 and TRBJ1-1): EADIYQTPRYLVIGTGKKITLECSQTMGHDKMYWYQQDPGMELHLIHYSYGVNSTEKGDLSSESTVSRIRTEHFPLTLESARPSHTSQYLCASAMWGNTEALFGQGTRLTVV.

The CDR3 is CASSSGLVFTDTQYF. CDR3 sequence (DNA): TGTGCCAGCAGCTCCGGACTCGTTTTTACAGATACGCAGTATTTT. The rearrangement links TRBV7-2 to TRBJ2-3, with D perhaps TRBD2 (5 bases). Trimming removed 4 bases from V and 3 bases from J, with 14 bases in between. The germline V gene has CDR1 SGHTA and CDR2 FQGNSA. The CDR3 contains 15 residues.

The V gene is TRBV6-1, the J gene TRBJ1-1; 7 bases fit TRBD1. J lost 3 bases, V lost 5 bases, and 3 bases had no gene match. CDR3 length equals 13 residues. From germline, CDR1 is MNHNS and CDR2 SASEGT. DNA for the CDR3: TGTGCCAGCAGTCTTGACAGGGACACTGAAGCTTTCTTT. Its translation is CASSLDRDTEAFF.

The chain is built from TRBV10-3 and TRBJ1-2; D call uncertain. V lost 2 bases and J lost 8, with 6 bases in between. This CDR3 spans 11 amino acids. CDR1 ENHRY and CDR2 SYGVKD come from the germline V gene. CDR3 protein: CAISEGRGYTF. In nucleotides, the CDR3 is TGTGCCATCAGTGAGGGGCGGGGCTACACCTTC.

The table lists this clonotype with a few counts. The chain is built from TRBV11-3 and TRBJ2-5; D is unresolved. The CDR3 is made up of 12 amino acids. The germline V gene has CDR1 SGHNT and CDR2 YENEEA. V was clipped by 4 bases and J by 4 bases, with 7 bases between them. The CDR3 DNA is TGTGCCAGCAGCTCCACCGCAGAGACCCAGTACTTC. Amino acid sequence: CASSSTAETQYF.

V usage is TRBV11-1 and J usage is TRBJ2-7; D could derive from TRBD1 or TRBD2 (5 bases each). Trimming took off 5 bases at V and 6 bases at J, with 14 bases between the two ends. Looked up from germline, CDR1 is SGHAT and CDR2 is FQDESV (reference sequence). CDR3 length: 13 amino acids. CDR3 loop: CASSVVRGGEQYF. CDR3 nucleotide sequence: TGTGCCAGCAGCGTCGTTCGGGGCGGCGAGCAGTACTTC.